The present T cell receptor (beta chain) was sequenced within a study of shared clonotypes between healthy human individuals. About the study: There were three CD4 naive, three CD4 memory, two CD8 naive and one CD8 memory plates per donor.

Study findings and constraints: The study found lower generation probabilities in non-shared clonotypes than in those shared by all four donors. A handful of donors shared 4.5% to 6.5% of their naive CD4 clonotypes. Naive subsets tended to show greater estimated richness than memory subsets.

Assay: immunoSEQ multiplex PCR; the TCRdb copy retains only in-frame clones and omits some. In the table there are about 2 million clones, 85% to 95% of which are singletons. Notes on this clone: Antigen: not known.

This receptor was taken from a man aged 18 to 35 in good health. The sequenced sample consisted of naive CD4+ T cells sorted from blood. Subset denoted: CD45RA+ positively selected.

The CDR3 coding sequence is TGTGCCAGCAGTGGAAGGGGGCGTCTATACAATGAGCAGTTCTTC. It translates to CASSGRGRLYNEQFF. The rearrangement joins TRBV25-1 to TRBJ2-1, with 7 bases identical to TRBD1. The V and J ends lost 4 bases and 4 bases, in that order; junction bases with no gene match: 7. This CDR3 is 15 amino acids long. Germline CDR1 MGHDK, CDR2 SYGVNS.